Reported below is one T cell receptor (beta chain). Its antigen is unknown. No base quality information exists; no much larger clone differs at one position. The source of the sample is a study of IL-17A CD8 T cells in psoriatic arthritis synovium. Notes on the research overall: The goal of the study was to characterize the phenotype, molecular profile and function of synovial IL-17A+CD8+ T cells in the pathogenesis of psoriatic arthritis. Study-wide findings and limitations: Although most synovial CD8+ subsets stayed polyclonal, some individual clones made up over 5% of the repertoire. TCR sequencing covered only three patients, which the authors acknowledged as a limited sample size. Cells came from synovial fluid rather than synovial tissue, since no psoriatic arthritis synovial tissue samples were available.

DNA was extracted (Qiagen), and TCRbeta V-D-J rearrangements were subjected to bias-controlled amplification followed by high-throughput sequencing (immunoSEQ; Adaptive Biotech). The paper's processing steps were these. The immunoSEQ Analyzer platform was used for sequence-level analysis of productive sequences. Clonality was calculated as 1 minus Pielou's evenness, with values from 0 (highly polyclonal) to 1 (monoclonal). How much repertoires overlapped between subsets was quantified with the Morisita index, which goes from 0 (no similarity) to 1 (complete similarity). TCRdb mirrors the immuneACCESS table, restricted to in-frame sequences. Some clones are absent from its copies; in checked studies, under half trace to an unresolved V gene, and the reason for the others is unknown. V and J calls plus clone size are reproduced from that table; the DNA served to infer D and trimming. For this sample there are about 1,900 clones; about 70% appear just once. The ten most abundant clones make up 8.5% to 10% of the sample.

Synovial fluid effusions were aspirated from the actively inflamed joints of patients with psoriatic arthritis. Memory CD8+ T cells in synovial fluid were sorted patient by patient into Tc17 (IL-17A+) cells, bulk memory cells and Tc1 (IL-17A-IFNgamma+) cells in order to compare their TCR repertoires. The Classification of Psoriatic Arthritis Study Group (CASPAR) criteria were met by the psoriatic arthritis patients. The bulk memory CD8+ T cell sort included CD45RA-CD27+/- cells together with CD45RA+CD27- cells. Sorted CD8+ T cell subsets from the synovial fluid of a few patients with psoriatic arthritis were subjected to TCRbeta sequencing. After isolation with Lymphoprep, synovial fluid mononuclear cells were cryopreserved in liquid nitrogen until use. Cryopreservation medium contained around 55% fetal calf serum and 10% dimethyl sulfoxide. From the cysteine up to the phenylalanine, the CDR3 has a length of 13 residues. The retained sequence is limited to the CDR3, 39 bases, with the frame set at the first base. Germline trimming: 1 base from V, 3 bases from J; junction bases outside gene matches: 2. CDR1 and CDR2, looked up from the germline V gene (reference sequence), are GTSNPN and SVGIG.

The clonotype was recovered from a human donor with psoriatic arthritis. The chain was built from TRBV30 and TRBJ1-1, and TRBD1 aligns with 7 junction nucleotides. Source material: memory CD8+ T cells from synovial fluid. The cell subset or site label on this specimen signifies: bulk memory CD8+ T cells (CD45RA-CD27+/- and CD45RA+CD27-). DNA sequence: TGTGCCTGGAGTGCAGACAGGGACACTGAAGCTTTCTTT. It translates to CAWSADRDTEAFF. When the CDR3 is completed using the reference TRBV30 and TRBJ1-1 genes on either side, the full variable domain is SQTIHQWPATLVQPVGSPLSLECTVEGTSNPNLYWYRQAAGRGLQLLFYSVGIGQISSEVPQNLSASRPQDRQFILSSKKLLLSDSGFYLCAWSADRDTEAFFGQGTRLTVV.